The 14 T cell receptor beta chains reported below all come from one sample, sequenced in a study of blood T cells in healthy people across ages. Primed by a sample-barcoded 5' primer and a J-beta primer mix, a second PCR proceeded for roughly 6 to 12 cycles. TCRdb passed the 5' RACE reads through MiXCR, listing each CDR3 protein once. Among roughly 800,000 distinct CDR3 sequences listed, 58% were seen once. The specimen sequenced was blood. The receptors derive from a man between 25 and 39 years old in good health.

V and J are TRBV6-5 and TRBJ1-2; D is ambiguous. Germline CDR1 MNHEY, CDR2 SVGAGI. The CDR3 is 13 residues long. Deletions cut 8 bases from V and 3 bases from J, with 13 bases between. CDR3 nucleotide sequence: TGTGCCAGCCAGAGGTCGGGTTACTATGGCTACACCTTC. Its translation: CASQRSGYYGYTF.

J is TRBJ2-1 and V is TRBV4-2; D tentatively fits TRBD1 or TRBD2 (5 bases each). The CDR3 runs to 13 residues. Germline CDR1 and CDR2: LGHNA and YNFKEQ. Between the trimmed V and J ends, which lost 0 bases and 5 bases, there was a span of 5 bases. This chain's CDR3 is CASSQEGDNEQFF. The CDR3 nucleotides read TGTGCCAGCAGCCAAGAGGGGGACAATGAGCAGTTCTTC.

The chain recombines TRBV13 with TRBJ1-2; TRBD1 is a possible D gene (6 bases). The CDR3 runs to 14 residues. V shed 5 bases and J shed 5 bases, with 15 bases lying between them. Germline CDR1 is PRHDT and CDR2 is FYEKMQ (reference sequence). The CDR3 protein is CASSTHWTEYGYTF. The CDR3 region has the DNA TGTGCCAGCAGCACGCACTGGACAGAGTATGGCTACACCTTC.

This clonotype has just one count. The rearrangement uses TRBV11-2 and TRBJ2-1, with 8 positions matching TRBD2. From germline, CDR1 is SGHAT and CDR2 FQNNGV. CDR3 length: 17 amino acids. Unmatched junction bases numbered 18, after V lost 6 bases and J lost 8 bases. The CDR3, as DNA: TGTGCCAGCAGTTATCGCCCGGGCGGGGGGACGGTGGATGAGCAGTTCTTC. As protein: CASSYRPGGGTVDEQFF.

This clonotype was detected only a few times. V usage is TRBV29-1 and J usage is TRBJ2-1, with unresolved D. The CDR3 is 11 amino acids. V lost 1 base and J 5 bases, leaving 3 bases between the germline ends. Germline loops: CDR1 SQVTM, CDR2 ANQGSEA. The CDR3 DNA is TGCAGCGTTGAAGGAAACAATGAGCAGTTCTTC. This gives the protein CSVEGNNEQFF.

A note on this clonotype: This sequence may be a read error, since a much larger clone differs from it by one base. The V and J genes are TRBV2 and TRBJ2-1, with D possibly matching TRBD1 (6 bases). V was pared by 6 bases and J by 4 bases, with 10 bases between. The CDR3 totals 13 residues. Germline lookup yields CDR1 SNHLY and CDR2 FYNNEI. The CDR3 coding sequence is TGTGCCAGCAGAGGGACAAAATACAATGAGCAGTTCTTC. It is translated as CASRGTKYNEQFF.

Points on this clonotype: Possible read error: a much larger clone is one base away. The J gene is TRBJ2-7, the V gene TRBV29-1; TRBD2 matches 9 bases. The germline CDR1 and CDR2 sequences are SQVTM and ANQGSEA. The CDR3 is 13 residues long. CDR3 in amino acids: CGTSGGIYNEQYF. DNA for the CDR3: TGCGGAACAAGCGGGGGGATATACAATGAGCAGTACTTC.

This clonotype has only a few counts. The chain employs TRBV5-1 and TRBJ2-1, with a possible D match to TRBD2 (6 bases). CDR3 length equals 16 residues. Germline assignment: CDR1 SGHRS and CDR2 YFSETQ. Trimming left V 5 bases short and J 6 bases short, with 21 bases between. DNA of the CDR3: TGCGCCAGCAGTCCCGACGCGGGGTTGGGGGGCAATGAGCAGTTCTTC. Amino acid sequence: CASSPDAGLGGNEQFF.

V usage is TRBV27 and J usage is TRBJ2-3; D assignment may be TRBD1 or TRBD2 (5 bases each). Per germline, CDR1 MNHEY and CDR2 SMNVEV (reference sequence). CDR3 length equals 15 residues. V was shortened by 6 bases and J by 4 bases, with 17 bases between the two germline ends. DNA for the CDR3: TGTGCCAGCAGCCCAATCCGGGGCCAAGCAGATACGCAGTATTTT. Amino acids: CASSPIRGQADTQYF.

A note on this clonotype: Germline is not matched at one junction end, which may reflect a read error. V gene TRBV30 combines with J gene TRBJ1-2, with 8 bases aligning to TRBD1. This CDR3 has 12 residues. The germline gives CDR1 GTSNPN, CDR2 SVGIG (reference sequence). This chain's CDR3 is CAGSPGQGSYTF. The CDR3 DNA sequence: TGTGCCGGGAGTCCTGGACAGGGAAGCTACACCTTC.

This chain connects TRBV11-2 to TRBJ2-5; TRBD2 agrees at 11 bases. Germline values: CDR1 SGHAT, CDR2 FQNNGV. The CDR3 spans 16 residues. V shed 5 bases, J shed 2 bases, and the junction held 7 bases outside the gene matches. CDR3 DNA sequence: TGTGCCAGCAGCCGAGGACTAGCGGGCGATCAAGAGACCCAGTACTTC. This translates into CASSRGLAGDQETQYF.

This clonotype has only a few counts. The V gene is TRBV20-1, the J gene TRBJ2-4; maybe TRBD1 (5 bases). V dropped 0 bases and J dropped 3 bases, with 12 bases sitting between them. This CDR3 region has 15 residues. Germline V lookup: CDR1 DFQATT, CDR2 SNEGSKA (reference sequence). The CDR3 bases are TGCAGTGCTAGAGAGGCAAGGGGCGGCAAAAACATTCAGTACTTC. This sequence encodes CSAREARGGKNIQYF.

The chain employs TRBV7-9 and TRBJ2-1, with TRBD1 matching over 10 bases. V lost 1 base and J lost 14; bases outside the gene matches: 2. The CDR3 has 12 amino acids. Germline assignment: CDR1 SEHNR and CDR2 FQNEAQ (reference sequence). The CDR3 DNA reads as TGTGCCAGCAGCTTAGTGGGGACAGGGGAGTTCTTC. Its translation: CASSLVGTGEFF.

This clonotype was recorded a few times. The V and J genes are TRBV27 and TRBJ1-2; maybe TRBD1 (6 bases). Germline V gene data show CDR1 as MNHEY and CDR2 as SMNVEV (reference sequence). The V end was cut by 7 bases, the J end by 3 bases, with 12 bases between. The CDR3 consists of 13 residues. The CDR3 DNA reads TGTGCCAGCAAATCCCAGGGGTACTATGGCTACACCTTC. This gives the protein CASKSQGYYGYTF.